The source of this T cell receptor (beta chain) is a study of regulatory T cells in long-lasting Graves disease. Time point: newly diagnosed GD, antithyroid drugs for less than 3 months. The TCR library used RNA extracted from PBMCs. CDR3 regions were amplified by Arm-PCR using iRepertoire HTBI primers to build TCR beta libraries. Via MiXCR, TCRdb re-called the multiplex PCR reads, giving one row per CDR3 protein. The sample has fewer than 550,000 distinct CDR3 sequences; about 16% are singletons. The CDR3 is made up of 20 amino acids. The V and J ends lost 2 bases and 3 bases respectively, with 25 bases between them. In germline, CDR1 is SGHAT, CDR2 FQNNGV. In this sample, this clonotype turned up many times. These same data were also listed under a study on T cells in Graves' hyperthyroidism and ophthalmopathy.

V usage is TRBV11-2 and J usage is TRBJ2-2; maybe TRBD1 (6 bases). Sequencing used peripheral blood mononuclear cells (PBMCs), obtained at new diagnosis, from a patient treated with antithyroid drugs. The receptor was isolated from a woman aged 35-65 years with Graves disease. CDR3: CASSLRAGVTLASDTGELFF. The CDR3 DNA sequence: TGTGCCAGCAGCTTACGGGCAGGGGTGACTCTCGCGTCGGACACCGGGGAGCTGTTTTTT.